Detailed here is one T cell receptor beta chain. This CDR3 region has 15 residues. Germline CDR1 and CDR2: SGHTA and FQGNSA. The V end lost 2 bases, the J end lost 0 bases, and 8 bases lay between the germline ends. The data belong to a study of blood T cell repertoires in COVID-19. Clones were sequenced by immunoSEQ multiplex PCR, and TCRdb holds only the in-frame ones, with some missing. This sample has 150,000 to 200,000 clones, with around 83% found just once. The sample comprised peripheral blood. The clonotype comes from an older woman with COVID-19, enrolled during active disease. The chain uses TRBV7-2 and TRBJ1-5, with no clear D. The CDR3 is CASSLQVDSNQPQHF. CDR3 nucleotides: TGTGCCAGCAGCTTACAGGTGGATAGCAATCAGCCCCAGCATTTT.